What follows describes a single T cell receptor (beta chain). Its target is not known. This sample stems from a study of cytomegalovirus exposure and HLA in healthy donors. Study details: The study's early data release held roughly 90 million unique TCRs from HLA-typed donors.

The PCR made use of 60 Vbeta and 13 Jbeta primers. Clones were read by immunoSEQ multiplex PCR, and TCRdb kept only the in-frame ones, dropping some. The sample contains approximately 160,000 clones, around 83% of which appear only once. Points from the study as a whole: Specificity of a few CMV-associated chains for CMV antigens was verified in vitro. In an earlier analysis, in around 590 donors, most V segments appeared productive either ~90% or ~30% of the time. Most TCR sequences were uncommon, yet certain public TCRs appeared in many donors.

The V end was cut by 0 bases, the J end by 2 bases, with 13 bases between. Per germline, CDR1 GTSNPN and CDR2 SVGIG (reference sequence). CDR3 size: 15 residues. The TCR was taken from a man aged 45-65 years in good health and CMV-seropositive. The V and J genes are TRBV30 and TRBJ1-1, with a tentative D call TRBD1 (5 bases). Sequencing used PBMCs. CDR3 protein: CAWSVQAYLNTEAFF. CDR3 DNA: TGTGCCTGGAGTGTACAGGCATATCTTAACACTGAAGCTTTCTTT. Using reference TRBV30 and TRBJ1-1 for the parts outside the CDR3, the full variable domain is SQTIHQWPATLVQPVGSPLSLECTVEGTSNPNLYWYRQAAGRGLQLLFYSVGIGQISSEVPQNLSASRPQDRQFILSSKKLLLSDSGFYLCAWSVQAYLNTEAFFGQGTRLTVV.